The rows below give T cell receptor beta chains drawn from one sample of a study of blood T cell repertoires in COVID-19. Libraries were prepared by immunoSEQ multiplex PCR; TCRdb keeps only in-frame clonotypes and omits some of them. The data hold about 240,000 clones, with about 89% observed a single time. Sequencing was carried out using PBMCs or T cells enriched from blood (not recorded which). The receptors stem from a woman in her twenties or thirties who had recovered from COVID-19. CDR3s include the opening cysteine and the closing phenylalanine or tryptophan. The D gene is left open where the match is weak. Size is stated for part of the rows, as once, few or many counts, or as a class when the clone is expanded.

D gene: TRBD2
clone size: NA
V gene: TRBV28
J gene: TRBJ2-1
CDR3 protein: CASYNSGTREQFF
CDR3 DNA: TGTGCCAGCTATAATTCCGGGACTAGAGAGCAGTTCTTC

D gene: NA
clone size: NA
V gene: TRBV12-3/TRBV12-4
J gene: TRBJ2-7
CDR3 protein: CASSFAGWEQYF
CDR3 DNA: TGTGCCAGCAGTTTTGCAGGGTGGGAGCAGTACTTC

D gene: TRBD1
clone size: once
V gene: TRBV9
J gene: TRBJ2-1
CDR3 protein: CASSVGGQGIEQFF
CDR3 DNA: TGTGCCAGCAGCGTAGGGGGACAGGGGATAGAGCAGTTCTTC

D gene: TRBD2
clone size: NA
V gene: TRBV7-2
J gene: TRBJ2-1
CDR3 protein: CASSLQGSLAGNEQFF
CDR3 DNA: TGTGCCAGCAGCTTACAGGGGAGCCTAGCGGGCAATGAGCAGTTCTTC

D gene: NA
clone size: NA
V gene: TRBV4-3
J gene: TRBJ1-1
CDR3 protein: CASSLGTNTNTEAFF
CDR3 DNA: TGCGCCAGCAGCCTTGGGACAAATACGAACACTGAAGCTTTCTTT

D gene: TRBD1
clone size: NA
V gene: TRBV6-1
J gene: TRBJ1-2
CDR3 protein: CASSETGGYGYTF
CDR3 DNA: TGTGCCAGCAGTGAGACAGGGGGGTATGGCTACACCTTC

D gene: NA
clone size: NA
V gene: TRBV6-5
J gene: TRBJ2-7
CDR3 protein: CASRVSSASSYEQYF
CDR3 DNA: TGTGCCAGCAGGGTCTCTAGCGCGAGCTCCTACGAGCAGTACTTC

D gene: NA
clone size: NA
V gene: TRBV28
J gene: TRBJ2-3
CDR3 protein: CASSSDPRQVTDTQYF
CDR3 DNA: TGTGCCAGCAGTTCCGATCCCAGACAGGTCACAGATACGCAGTATTTT

D gene: TRBD1
clone size: NA
V gene: TRBV25-1
J gene: TRBJ2-7
CDR3 protein: CASSRWGQGGEQYF
CDR3 DNA: TGTGCCAGCAGTAGATGGGGACAGGGGGGCGAGCAGTACTTC

D gene: TRBD1
clone size: NA
V gene: TRBV5-4
J gene: TRBJ2-2
CDR3 protein: CASSRGQGPGELFF
CDR3 DNA: TGTGCCAGCAGCCGGGGACAGGGGCCCGGGGAGCTGTTTTTT

D gene: NA
clone size: few
V gene: TRBV12-1
J gene: TRBJ1-5
CDR3 protein: CASSPSVREGNQPQHF
CDR3 DNA: TGTGCCAGCAGCCCTTCGGTCCGGGAGGGCAATCAGCCCCAGCATTTT

D gene: NA
clone size: NA
V gene: TRBV28
J gene: TRBJ1-1
CDR3 protein: CASLNTYTEAFF
CDR3 DNA: TGTGCCAGCCTGAATACATACACTGAAGCTTTCTTT

D gene: NA
clone size: few
V gene: TRBV5-1
J gene: TRBJ2-3
CDR3 protein: CASAMRLDTDTQYF
CDR3 DNA: TGCGCCAGCGCCATGCGTCTTGACACAGATACGCAGTATTTT